One sample yielded the 26 T cell receptor beta chains listed below, sequenced in a study of blood T cell repertoires in COVID-19. TCRdb's copy holds only in-frame clones and misses some; the assay was immunoSEQ multiplex PCR. The table shows about 76,000 clones, with 80% to 90% occurring only once. Sequencing input: peripheral blood. The receptors derive from a man aged 55 to 70 with COVID-19, enrolled during active disease.

The CDR3 loop is CASSPGTSGPFSYEQYF. As DNA, the CDR3 is TGTGCCAGCAGCCCCGGGACTAGCGGACCCTTCTCCTACGAGCAGTACTTC. V and J are TRBV13 and TRBJ2-7; TRBD2 agrees at 11 bases. CDR1 and CDR2 from the germline V gene are PRHDT and FYEKMQ (reference sequence). CDR3 length: 17 amino acids. V lost 5 bases to trimming and J lost 0 bases; unmatched junction nucleotides: 9.

The V call is TRBV29-1, the J call TRBJ1-1; 8 positions agree with TRBD1. The germline V gene encodes CDR1 SQVTM and CDR2 ANQGSEA. The V segment lost 6 bases and the J segment 5 bases; nucleotides outside the gene matches: 8. This CDR3 has 13 amino acids. As DNA, the CDR3 is TGCAGCGTGATACAGGGGGTGCTTACTGAAGCTTTCTTT. Its translation: CSVIQGVLTEAFF.

The V gene is TRBV6-5, the J gene TRBJ1-1; 9 bases are a match to TRBD1. Trimming removed 5 bases from V and 8 bases from J; junction bases left unmatched: 12. This CDR3 is built from 15 residues. Germline V gives CDR1 MNHEY, CDR2 SVGAGI. DNA for the CDR3: TGTGCCAGCAGTCGCGGCGGGACAGGGACATCGGAAGCTTTCTTT. It translates to CASSRGGTGTSEAFF.

The chain joins TRBV6-6 to TRBJ2-5, with TRBD2 identical over 8 bases. V lost 4 bases and J lost 5; bases outside the gene matches: 6. CDR3 length equals 14 residues. Germline V gene data show CDR1 as MNHNY and CDR2 as SVGAGI (reference sequence). CDR3 bases: TGTGCCAGCAGTTTTCTTAGCGGGGTGGAGACCCAGTACTTC. This codes for CASSFLSGVETQYF.

This chain links TRBV7-2 with TRBJ1-1, with 7 bases lining up with TRBD1. The germline CDR1 and CDR2 sequences are SGHTA and FQGNSA. The CDR3 extends over 14 amino acids. After removal of 7 bases from V and 3 bases from J, the junction contained 8 bases not matched to a gene. CDR3 sequence (DNA): TGTGCCAGCATCCGGACAGGTCGGGACACTGAAGCTTTCTTT. This translates into CASIRTGRDTEAFF.

This clone was seen at least ten times. The chain joins TRBV3-1 (or the pseudogene TRBV3-2) to TRBJ2-2; the D is unclear. Germline values: CDR1 LGHDT, CDR2 YNNKEL (reference sequence). The CDR3 covers 15 residues. Trimming took off 0 bases at V and 8 bases at J, with 13 bases between the two ends. CDR3 sequence reads: CASSQDATSAGELFF. The CDR3 bases are TGTGCCAGCAGCCAAGATGCGACTTCGGCAGGGGAGCTGTTTTTT.

A single count supports this clone. The J gene is TRBJ1-3, the V gene TRBV6-5; 7 bases are a match to TRBD1. CDR3 length: 15 residues. Germline V CDR1 and CDR2: MNHEY, SVGAGI. The V segment lost 2 bases and the J segment 4 bases; nucleotides outside the gene matches: 5. Written as DNA, the CDR3 is TGTGCCAGCAGTTACAAGGGGGCAGGGGGAAACACCATATATTTT. Protein sequence: CASSYKGAGGNTIYF.

The rearrangement joins TRBV10-1 to TRBJ2-7; D might be TRBD1 (5 bases). V dropped 2 bases and J dropped 4 bases, with 18 bases sitting between them. The CDR3 consists of 16 residues. CDR1 is WNHNN, CDR2 SYGVQD, per germline (reference sequence). CDR3 DNA: TGCGCCAGCAGTGAGACGGACAACCTCCTGGCATACGAGCAGTACTTC. This sequence encodes CASSETDNLLAYEQYF.

The chain is built from TRBV6-5 and TRBJ1-4; D gene ambiguous. The CDR3 extends over 15 amino acids. Germline assignment: CDR1 MNHEY and CDR2 SVGAGI. Trimming removed 5 bases at V and 8 bases at J, with 18 bases between. The CDR3 is CASSRHVQGLEKLFF. As DNA, the CDR3 is TGTGCCAGCAGTCGTCACGTCCAAGGACTCGAAAAACTGTTTTTT.

This chain uses TRBV14 with TRBJ2-4, with 8 bases that match TRBD2. CDR1 SGHDN and CDR2 FVKESK come from the germline V gene. This CDR3 comprises 15 residues. Trimming at V came to 0 bases and at J to 7 bases, leaving 5 bases not matched to a gene. CDR3 protein: CASSQESGGPNIQYF. DNA for the CDR3: TGTGCCAGCAGCCAAGAATCGGGGGGGCCGAACATTCAGTACTTC.

CDR3 sequence (DNA): TGTGCCAGCAGCACACAGGGAGCGGACACTGAAGCTTTCTTT. Translated, it gives CASSTQGADTEAFF. This chain joins TRBV2 and TRBJ1-1; D is perhaps TRBD1 (6 bases). V lost 6 bases, J lost 3 bases, and 14 bases lay in between. The CDR3 contains 14 residues. The germline V gene encodes CDR1 SNHLY and CDR2 FYNNEI.

This CDR3 reads CASTTGGRATDTQYF. CDR3 in DNA: TGTGCCAGTACTACGGGCGGGAGGGCCACGGATACGCAGTATTTT. The chain couples TRBV19 to TRBJ2-3; 9 bases agree with TRBD2. Germline V gene lookup returns CDR1 LNHDA and CDR2 SQIVND (reference sequence). The V and J ends lost 7 bases and 6 bases, in that order; junction bases with no gene match: 11. The CDR3 spans 15 residues.

The rearrangement joins TRBV19 to TRBJ1-1; maybe TRBD1 (6 bases). The CDR3 has 14 residues. Per germline, CDR1 LNHDA and CDR2 SQIVND (reference sequence). The V end lost 5 bases, the J end lost 1 base, and 11 bases lay between the germline ends. CDR3 amino acids: CASSFTRGNTEAFF. The CDR3 nucleotides read TGTGCCAGTAGTTTTACCAGGGGGAACACTGAAGCTTTCTTT. Filled out from reference TRBV19 and TRBJ1-1, the complete variable domain reads DGGITQSPKYLFRKEGQNVTLSCEQNLNHDAMYWYRQDPGQGLRLIYYSQIVNDFQKGDIAEGYSVSREKKESFPLTVTSAQKNPTAFYLCASSFTRGNTEAFFGQGTRLTVV.

V is TRBV11-2 and J is TRBJ2-5; 7 positions agree with TRBD2. Germline CDR1 reads SGHAT; CDR2 reads FQNNGV. The CDR3 loop spans 14 amino acids. Trimming cost V 7 bases and J 2 bases; bases outside gene matches: 7. This CDR3 reads CASNGLGTQETQYF. The CDR3 DNA is TGTGCCAGCAATGGACTAGGTACTCAAGAGACCCAGTACTTC.

This rearrangement joins TRBV5-1 to TRBJ2-1; D gene ambiguous. The CDR3 totals 11 residues. Germline CDR1 reads SGHRS; CDR2 reads YFSETQ. The V gene lost 5 bases and the J gene lost 8 bases, with 8 bases spanning the gap. CDR3 nucleotide sequence: TGCGCCAGCAGATCGCGAGATGAGCAGTTCTTC. Its protein is CASRSRDEQFF. Looking up the rest from reference TRBV5-1 and TRBJ2-1 gives the full variable domain: KAGVTQTPRYLIKTRGQQVTLSCSPISGHRSVSWYQQTPGQGLQFLFEYFSETQRNKGNFPGRFSGRQFSNSRSEMNVSTLELGDSALYLCASRSRDEQFFGPGTRLTVL.

This clone was seen a single time. The chain is built from TRBV12-5 and TRBJ1-6; TRBD1 agrees at 7 bases. Trimming at V came to 4 bases and at J to 10 bases, leaving 10 bases not matched to a gene. The length of the CDR3 is 15 residues. Germline V CDR1 and CDR2: LGHNT, FRNRAP. The CDR3 DNA sequence: TGTGCTAGTGGTTCCGGGACAGCCCTGGGATCACCCCTCCACTTT. It yields the protein CASGSGTALGSPLHF.

The rearrangement joins TRBV5-4 to TRBJ2-2, with 7 bases matching TRBD2. After removal of 4 bases from V and 0 bases from J, the junction contained 6 bases not matched to a gene. Germline CDR1 reads SGHNT; CDR2 reads YYREEE (reference sequence). This CDR3 is built from 16 residues. CDR3 region: CASSRASGTNTGELFF. The CDR3 DNA reads TGTGCCAGCAGCCGTGCCAGCGGGACGAACACCGGGGAGCTGTTTTTT.

V gene TRBV2 combines with J gene TRBJ2-1; 8 bases are a match to TRBD2. Losses at the gene ends were 6 bases for V and 3 bases for J; bases not matched to a gene: 7. Germline values: CDR1 SNHLY, CDR2 FYNNEI. This CDR3 spans 15 amino acids. The CDR3 nucleotides are TGTGCCAGCAGACTAACTAGCGGCCTCTACAATGAGCAGTTCTTC. Its translation is CASRLTSGLYNEQFF.

The CDR3 DNA sequence: TGTGCCAGCAGTTCCTCAGGGGGCCTTGGAAACACCATATATTTT. As protein: CASSSSGGLGNTIYF. This rearrangement joins TRBV6-6 to TRBJ1-3, with 8 bases that match TRBD1. Germline CDR1 and CDR2: MNHNY and SVGAGI (reference sequence). V dropped 4 bases and J dropped 3; count of bases not matched to a gene: 5. There are 15 residues in the CDR3.

The chain is built from TRBV12-5 and TRBJ2-5; D is perhaps TRBD2 (6 bases). The CDR3 is made up of 16 amino acids. V was clipped by 3 bases and J by 5 bases, with 19 bases between them. The V gene's germline CDR1 is LGHNT and CDR2 FRNRAP. In DNA form, the CDR3 reads TGTGCTAGTGGTTTTGGGGGAGGAGTTTTATCGGAGACCCAGTACTTC. It yields the protein CASGFGGGVLSETQYF. The full variable domain, in which reference TRBV12-5 and TRBJ2-5 provide the parts outside the CDR3, is DARVTQTPRHKVTEMGQEVTMRCQPILGHNTVFWYRQTMMQGLELLAYFRNRAPLDDSGMPKDRFSAEMPDATLATLKIQPSEPRDSAVYFCASGFGGGVLSETQYFGPGTRLLVL.

There are a few counts of this clone. This chain joins TRBV7-9 and TRBJ1-1, with 7 bases matching TRBD1. Germline V gene sequence: CDR1 SEHNR, CDR2 FQNEAQ (reference sequence). Trimming took 5 bases from V and 0 from J; bases not matched to a gene: 6. CDR3 size: 15 residues. In nucleotides, the CDR3 is TGTGCCAGCAGCCTAGGGACAGTCATGAACACTGAAGCTTTCTTT. Protein product: CASSLGTVMNTEAFF.

This chain uses TRBV7-6 with TRBJ1-6; TRBD1 matches 9 bases. This CDR3 contains 17 residues. Per germline, CDR1 SGHVS and CDR2 FNYEAQ. The V gene end was trimmed by 5 bases and the J gene end by 10 bases; junction bases not matched to a gene: 15. The CDR3: CASSQRTGVDLGSPLHF. The CDR3, as DNA: TGTGCCAGCAGCCAGCGGACAGGGGTGGATTTAGGCTCACCCCTCCACTTT. The whole variable domain, filled in from reference TRBV7-6 and TRBJ1-6, reads GAGVSQSPRYKVTKRGQDVALRCDPISGHVSLYWYRQALGQGPEFLTYFNYEAQQDKSGLPNDRFSAERPEGSISTLTIQRTEQRDSAMYRCASSQRTGVDLGSPLHFGNGTRLTVT.

In this sample, this clone turned up a few times. The chain is built from TRBV7-3 and TRBJ1-1; D is possibly TRBD1 (6 bases). The CDR3 contains 15 residues. Trimming left V 0 bases short and J 7 bases short, with 15 bases between. The V gene's germline CDR1 is SGHTA and CDR2 FQGTGA. CDR3 sequence reads: CASSLTPGGDNEAFF. CDR3 DNA: TGTGCCAGCAGCTTAACCCCGGGGGGCGATAATGAAGCTTTCTTT.

This chain joins TRBV6-6 and TRBJ2-1; TRBD2 is a possible D gene (7 bases). The V end lost 5 bases, the J end lost 5 bases, and 16 bases lay between the germline ends. The CDR3 spans 15 residues. From germline, CDR1 is MNHNY and CDR2 SVGAGI (reference sequence). The CDR3 loop is CASSPMGGLDNEQFF. CDR3 sequence (DNA): TGTGCCAGCAGTCCCATGGGGGGGCTAGACAATGAGCAGTTCTTC.

The chain recombines TRBV30 with TRBJ1-4, with D perhaps TRBD1 (5 bases). The germline V gene has CDR1 GTSNPN and CDR2 SVGIG (reference sequence). Trimming removed 0 bases at V and 7 bases at J, with 6 bases between. This CDR3 contains 12 residues. The CDR3 protein is CAWSVGGEKLFF. CDR3 coding DNA: TGTGCCTGGAGTGTGGGGGGTGAAAAACTGTTTTTT.

The chain carries TRBV10-3 and TRBJ1-5; 7 nucleotides align to TRBD1. V was pared by 8 bases and J by 3 bases, with 7 bases of the junction left unmatched. The CDR3 is 14 amino acids. Germline lookup yields CDR1 ENHRY and CDR2 SYGVKD. The DNA for the CDR3 is TGTGCCATCGGGGCCGGGACAGACAATCAGCCCCAGCATTTT. It is translated as CAIGAGTDNQPQHF.